These 19 T cell receptor beta chains were sequenced from one sample in a study of blood T cell repertoires in COVID-19. TCRdb's table, derived via immunoSEQ multiplex PCR, lists solely in-frame clones and lacks some. The sample holds roughly 190,000 clones, roughly nine tenths seen once. The sample taken for sequencing was PBMCs or T cells enriched from blood (not recorded which). These receptors all come from a woman aged 30 to 39 who had recovered from COVID-19.

The chain uses TRBV30 and TRBJ1-2; 8 nucleotides agree with TRBD1. Germline V lookup: CDR1 GTSNPN, CDR2 SVGIG (reference sequence). CDR3 length equals 13 residues. V lost 4 bases, J lost 8 bases, and 9 bases stayed unmatched. The CDR3 DNA sequence: TGTGCCTGGAATTTGTCAGGGGGCTCCGGCTACACCTTC. Amino acid sequence: CAWNLSGGSGYTF.

This clone was detected only a few times. This chain joins TRBV19 and TRBJ1-4, with 7 bases matching TRBD1. Germline trimming cut 5 bases from V and 8 bases from J; bases unmatched to any gene: 11. Germline lookup yields CDR1 LNHDA and CDR2 SQIVND (reference sequence). The length of the CDR3 is 15 residues. CDR3 DNA sequence: TGTGCCAGTAGTCCCGACAGGGAAAAGGACGAAAAACTGTTTTTT. Residues: CASSPDREKDEKLFF. Filled out from reference TRBV19 and TRBJ1-4, the complete variable domain reads DGGITQSPKYLFRKEGQNVTLSCEQNLNHDAMYWYRQDPGQGLRLIYYSQIVNDFQKGDIAEGYSVSREKKESFPLTVTSAQKNPTAFYLCASSPDREKDEKLFFGSGTQLSVL.

V is TRBV14 and J is TRBJ1-1; D might be TRBD1 (5 bases). Germline V lookup: CDR1 SGHDN, CDR2 FVKESK. The CDR3 totals 16 residues. Trimming removed 5 bases at V and 1 base at J, with 17 bases between. The CDR3 spells CASSTRDSTENTEAFF. CDR3 coding DNA: TGTGCCAGCAGCACCCGGGACTCCACCGAGAACACTGAAGCTTTCTTT.

This rearrangement joins TRBV29-1 to TRBJ2-2, with a weak D call TRBD2 (5 bases). The CDR3 has 15 amino acids. Germline lookup yields CDR1 SQVTM and CDR2 ANQGSEA. The V end lost 7 bases, the J end lost 6 bases, and 21 bases lay between the germline ends. CDR3 nucleotides: TGCAGCGCTCGTCGTCGAGGGAGCGGAGCCGGGGAGCTGTTTTTT. Protein sequence: CSARRRGSGAGELFF.

The rearrangement uses TRBV3-1 (or the pseudogene TRBV3-2) and TRBJ2-5; TRBD2 aligns across 12 bases. Looked up from germline, CDR1 is LGHDT and CDR2 is YNNKEL (reference sequence). V dropped 4 bases and J dropped 5; count of bases not matched to a gene: 14. The CDR3 has 18 residues. Here the CDR3 DNA reads TGTGCCAGCAGCCGCCCGACTAGCGGGGGTCCCCGGGGGGAGACCCAGTACTTC. Translation: CASSRPTSGGPRGETQYF.

The J gene is TRBJ2-7, the V gene TRBV28; tentatively, D is TRBD1 (6 bases). The CDR3 covers 13 residues. From germline, CDR1 is MDHEN and CDR2 SYDVKM. V dropped 2 bases and J dropped 4 bases, with 9 bases sitting between them. CDR3 nucleotides: TGTGCCAGCAGTTTACGTACAGGGTACGAGCAGTACTTC. It translates to CASSLRTGYEQYF.

This chain joins TRBV11-2 and TRBJ2-1; 8 nucleotides align to TRBD2. Trimming at V came to 5 bases and at J to 4 bases, leaving 7 bases not matched to a gene. The CDR3 extends over 15 amino acids. CDR1 and CDR2 from the germline V gene are SGHAT and FQNNGV. DNA for the CDR3: TGTGCCAGCAGCCCGAGCGGGGGCCCGTACAATGAGCAGTTCTTC. Protein product: CASSPSGGPYNEQFF. The variable domain in full, with the rest retrieved from reference TRBV11-2 and TRBJ2-1, is EAGVAQSPRYKIIEKRQSVAFWCNPISGHATLYWYQQILGQGPKLLIQFQNNGVVDDSQLPKDRFSAERLKGVDSTLKIQPAKLEDSAVYLCASSPSGGPYNEQFFGPGTRLTVL.

The V call is TRBV5-8, the J call TRBJ2-5; 7 bases align to TRBD2. The CDR3 runs 15 residues. Trimming cost V 2 bases and J 5 bases; bases outside gene matches: 9. Germline lookup yields CDR1 SGHTS and CDR2 YDEGEE. The CDR3 DNA is TGTGCCAGCAGCTTCGGGCTAGCGGAACGGGAGACCCAGTACTTC. Translating gives CASSFGLAERETQYF.

This CDR3 reads CASSQDGQGTDTQYF. CDR3 nucleotide sequence: TGTGCCAGCAGCCAAGATGGACAGGGCACAGATACGCAGTATTTT. The V and J genes are TRBV4-2 and TRBJ2-3; 7 bases align to TRBD1. After removal of 0 bases from V and 1 base from J, the junction contained 1 base not matched to a gene. Germline CDR1 reads LGHNA; CDR2 reads YNFKEQ. This CDR3 is 15 amino acids long.

This chain uses TRBV10-3 with TRBJ1-1; D is perhaps TRBD1 (5 bases). CDR3 size: 14 residues. From germline, CDR1 is ENHRY and CDR2 SYGVKD. V lost 2 bases and J lost 5, with 12 bases in between. The CDR3 is CAISERGRETEAFF. In DNA form, the CDR3 reads TGTGCCATCAGTGAGCGGGGGAGGGAAACTGAAGCTTTCTTT.

This clone occurred a few times. The chain links TRBV5-1 to TRBJ2-1; unclear D gene. Germline assignment: CDR1 SGHRS and CDR2 YFSETQ. CDR3 length: 14 residues. V lost 5 bases to trimming and J lost 6 bases, with 15 bases between them. This CDR3 is CASRSILSSNEQFF. CDR3 nucleotide sequence: TGCGCCAGCAGAAGCATTCTCTCTTCCAATGAGCAGTTCTTC.

The chain recombines TRBV20-1 with TRBJ1-4, with no clear D. This CDR3 comprises 11 residues. Trimming pared 3 bases from V and 8 bases from J, leaving 7 bases between. CDR1 and CDR2 from the germline V gene are DFQATT and SNEGSKA (reference sequence). The CDR3 reads CSASIGEKLFF. The CDR3 region has the DNA TGCAGTGCTAGTATTGGCGAAAAACTGTTTTTT.

CDR3 DNA: TGTGCCAGCAGCTTTAGGGGGACTAGCGGGAGTCGGGATGAGCAGTTCTTC. It specifies CASSFRGTSGSRDEQFF. V gene TRBV7-8 combines with J gene TRBJ2-1, with TRBD2 matching over 14 bases. Germline assignment: CDR1 SGHVS and CDR2 FQNEAQ. The CDR3 sequence is 17 residues long. V dropped 3 bases and J dropped 8; count of bases not matched to a gene: 9. The full variable domain, in which reference TRBV7-8 and TRBJ2-1 provide the parts outside the CDR3, is GAGVSQSPRYKVAKRGQDVALRCDPISGHVSLFWYQQALGQGPEFLTYFQNEAQLDKSGLPSDRFFAERPEGSVSTLKIQRTQQEDSAVYLCASSFRGTSGSRDEQFFGPGTRLTVL.

This rearrangement joins TRBV19 to TRBJ1-1; D uncertain. CDR3 length equals 14 residues. Deletions cut 6 bases from V and 6 bases from J, with 17 bases between. CDR1 LNHDA and CDR2 SQIVND come from the germline V gene (reference sequence). CDR3 residues: CASRHRTPRAEAFF. Here the CDR3 DNA reads TGTGCCAGTAGACACCGGACTCCCCGGGCTGAAGCTTTCTTT.

The chain is built from TRBV18 and TRBJ1-2, with 8 bases lining up with TRBD1. The V gene's germline CDR1 is KGHSH and CDR2 LQKENI. The CDR3 contains 18 residues. V dropped 3 bases and J dropped 1; count of bases not matched to a gene: 13. CDR3 nucleotide sequence: TGTGCCAGCTCACCCACACTGCAAAGACAGGGGCTTAACTATGGCTACACCTTC. This translates into CASSPTLQRQGLNYGYTF.

The rearrangement links TRBV27 to TRBJ1-5, with D perhaps matching TRBD1 (5 bases). Germline CDR1 is MNHEY and CDR2 is SMNVEV (reference sequence). The CDR3 sequence is 15 residues long. V lost 8 bases and J lost 3, with 17 bases in between. Written as DNA, the CDR3 is TGTGCCAGCCGCCGGGGGGAGGCTTACAATCAGCCCCAGCATTTT. It specifies CASRRGEAYNQPQHF.

This chain links TRBV2 with TRBJ2-5; 7 bases line up with TRBD2. Germline V gene sequence: CDR1 SNHLY, CDR2 FYNNEI. Germline trimming cut 5 bases from V and 5 bases from J; bases unmatched to any gene: 2. CDR3 size: 12 residues. The CDR3: CASSQGGETQYF. The CDR3 bases are TGTGCCAGCAGTCAGGGAGGGGAGACCCAGTACTTC.

V usage is TRBV2 and J usage is TRBJ1-4; a weak D match, TRBD1 (5 bases). The V end lost 2 bases, the J end lost 8 bases, and 12 bases lay between the germline ends. This CDR3 is built from 14 residues. Germline V gene lookup returns CDR1 SNHLY and CDR2 FYNNEI. In DNA, the CDR3 is TGTGCCAGCAGTGAATCGAGGGGAGGGGAAAAACTGTTTTTT. Translating it yields CASSESRGGEKLFF.

V is TRBV14 and J is TRBJ1-1; 10 bases line up with TRBD1. After removal of 6 bases from V and 4 bases from J, the junction contained 2 bases not matched to a gene. The CDR3 covers 13 residues. The germline gives CDR1 SGHDN, CDR2 FVKESK. CDR3 residues: CASRRTGGTEAFF. The CDR3 DNA sequence: TGTGCCAGCAGAAGGACAGGGGGCACTGAAGCTTTCTTT.